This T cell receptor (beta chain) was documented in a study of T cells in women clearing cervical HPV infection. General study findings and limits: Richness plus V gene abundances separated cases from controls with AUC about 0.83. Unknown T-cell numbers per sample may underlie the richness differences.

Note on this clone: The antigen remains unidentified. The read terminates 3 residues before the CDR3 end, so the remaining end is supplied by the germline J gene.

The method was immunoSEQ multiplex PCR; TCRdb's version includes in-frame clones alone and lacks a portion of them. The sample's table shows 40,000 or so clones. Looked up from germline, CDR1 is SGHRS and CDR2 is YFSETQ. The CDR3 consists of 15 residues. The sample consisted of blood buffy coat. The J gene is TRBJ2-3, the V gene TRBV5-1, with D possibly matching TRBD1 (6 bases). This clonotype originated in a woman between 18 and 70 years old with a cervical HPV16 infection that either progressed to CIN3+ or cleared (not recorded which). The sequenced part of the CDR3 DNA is TGCGCCAGCAGCTTGGAAGGGGGTAGGCAAGAGACG. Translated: CASSLEGGRQET. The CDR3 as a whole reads CASSLEGGRQETQYF.